The 5 T cell receptor beta chains listed next were all sequenced from one sample in a study of cytomegalovirus exposure and HLA in healthy donors. Use of 60 Vbeta and 13 Jbeta primers characterized the PCR. Assay used: immunoSEQ multiplex PCR; TCRdb lists only in-frame clones, some missing. The table includes about 120,000 clones, around 64% detected once. Input material: PBMCs. These receptors were collected from a woman aged 25 to 45 in good health and CMV-seronegative.

This clone was found a few times. The rearrangement uses TRBV6-1 and TRBJ2-1; 12 bases match TRBD2. The V gene's germline CDR1 is MNHNS and CDR2 SASEGT. V lost 7 bases and J lost 6; bases outside the gene matches: 7. The CDR3 has 15 amino acids. The CDR3, as DNA: TGTGCCAGCACAAGACTAGCGGGAGAGGTCAATGAGCAGTTCTTC. This codes for CASTRLAGEVNEQFF.

V is TRBV11-2 and J is TRBJ1-1, with D perhaps matching TRBD1 (5 bases). Germline V lookup: CDR1 SGHAT, CDR2 FQNNGV. The CDR3 runs to 15 residues. V lost 5 bases, J lost 3 bases, and 16 bases lay in between. DNA for the CDR3: TGTGCCAGCAGCCCTCGGACAAGCCGAGACACTGAAGCTTTCTTT. Protein product: CASSPRTSRDTEAFF. The full variable domain, its missing parts supplied by reference TRBV11-2 and TRBJ1-1, is EAGVAQSPRYKIIEKRQSVAFWCNPISGHATLYWYQQILGQGPKLLIQFQNNGVVDDSQLPKDRFSAERLKGVDSTLKIQPAKLEDSAVYLCASSPRTSRDTEAFFGQGTRLTVV.

The V gene is TRBV4-1, the J gene TRBJ2-1; TRBD2 aligns across 11 bases. The CDR3 is made up of 19 amino acids. The germline CDR1 and CDR2 sequences are MGHRA and YSYEKL. J gave up 0 bases and V 4 bases, and 11 bases lay outside the gene matches. In DNA, the CDR3 is TGCGCCAGCAGCCTATTAGGACTAGCGGGTGAAAGCTCCTACAATGAGCAGTTCTTC. It translates to CASSLLGLAGESSYNEQFF.

The J gene is TRBJ2-5, the V gene TRBV5-4; TRBD1 aligns across 9 bases. J was trimmed by 4 bases and V by 4 bases; bases with no gene match: 5. This CDR3 is 14 amino acids long. Germline V lookup: CDR1 SGHNT, CDR2 YYREEE (reference sequence). For the CDR3, the DNA is TGTGCCAGCAGCCAGGACAGGGGTGGAGAGACCCAGTACTTC. Its translation is CASSQDRGGETQYF.

This chain links TRBV9 with TRBJ2-2; TRBD2 matches 14 bases. This CDR3 has 16 residues. Germline V gives CDR1 SGDLS, CDR2 YYNGEE. The J segment lost 6 bases and the V segment lost 2 bases, leaving 3 bases of the junction unmatched. The CDR3 protein is CASSVGTSGSPGELFF. CDR3 coding DNA: TGTGCCAGCAGCGTGGGGACTAGCGGGAGTCCCGGGGAGCTGTTTTTT.